Shown below are 32 T cell receptor beta chains from a single sample sequenced in a study of T-cell reconstitution after alpha-beta-depleted transplantation in children. TCRbeta library construction was performed incorporating unique molecular identifiers. TCRdb itself ran the PCR reads through MiXCR, one entry per CDR3 protein. This sample has around 92,000 distinct CDR3 sequences; roughly an eighth occur once, and the top ten carry approximately 15%. Material: PBMCs from the stem cell graft donor, obtained from the stem cell graft. The receptor set was obtained from a human donor who donated a stem cell graft to a child with inherited bone marrow failure.

At least ten counts were recorded for this clonotype. The chain recombines TRBV4-1 with TRBJ2-1, with D perhaps TRBD1 (5 bases). CDR3 length: 15 amino acids. The germline gives CDR1 MGHRA, CDR2 YSYEKL. Trimming cost V 0 bases and J 4 bases, with 10 bases left between them. The CDR3 protein is CASSQEDRIYNEQFF. For the CDR3, the DNA is TGCGCCAGCAGCCAAGAAGACAGAATTTACAATGAGCAGTTCTTC.

This clonotype occurred many times. CDR3: CATSDGRTRYEQYF. CDR3 bases: TGTGCCACCAGTGATGGAAGGACGCGGTACGAGCAGTACTTC. V gene TRBV24-1 combines with J gene TRBJ2-7, with D unclear. The V gene lost 3 bases and the J gene lost 4 bases, with 12 bases spanning the gap. CDR1 and CDR2 (germline): KGHDR, SFDVKD. This CDR3 contains 14 residues.

The V call is TRBV2, the J call TRBJ2-4; 8 bases match TRBD1. From germline, CDR1 is SNHLY and CDR2 FYNNEI. J lost 3 bases, V lost 4 bases, and 5 bases had no gene match. This CDR3 region has 15 residues. In nucleotides, the CDR3 is TGTGCCAGCAGTGGGACAGGGATGGGCAAAAACATTCAGTACTTC. It encodes CASSGTGMGKNIQYF.

The table lists this clonotype with many counts. The rearrangement joins TRBV9 to TRBJ1-6; D unclear. There are 15 residues in the CDR3. Germline CDR1 is SGDLS and CDR2 is YYNGEE. V lost 4 bases and J 10 bases, leaving 18 bases between the germline ends. The CDR3 nucleotides are TGTGCCAGCAGCCCCCGCTTAGATGGATGGTCACCCCTCCACTTT. Its protein product is CASSPRLDGWSPLHF. Full variable domain (rest looked up from reference TRBV9 and TRBJ1-6): DSGVTQTPKHLITATGQRVTLRCSPRSGDLSVYWYQQSLDQGLQFLIQYYNGEERAKGNILERFSAQQFPDLHSELNLSSLELGDSALYFCASSPRLDGWSPLHFGNGTRLTVT.

This clonotype was observed at least ten times. The chain recombines TRBV5-1 with TRBJ2-3; D may be TRBD1 or TRBD2 (5 bases each). CDR1 is SGHRS, CDR2 YFSETQ, per germline. Trimming shortened V by 4 bases and J by 0 bases, and 12 bases separated the two germline ends. The CDR3 is 15 amino acids. For the CDR3, the DNA is TGCGCCAGCAGCCAAGGGGACCCTAGCACAGATACGCAGTATTTT. Its translation is CASSQGDPSTDTQYF.

This clonotype has a count of ten or more. The chain carries TRBV7-9 and TRBJ2-6, with 8 bases matching TRBD2. The V and J ends lost 2 bases and 2 bases, in that order; junction bases with no gene match: 2. Germline V CDR1 and CDR2: SEHNR, FQNEAQ (reference sequence). The CDR3 extends over 16 amino acids. The CDR3 bases are TGTGCCAGCAGCTTAAACGGGGGGGCTGGGGCCAACGTCCTGACTTTC. Translation gives CASSLNGGAGANVLTF.

This clonotype has at least ten counts. The CDR3 nucleotides are TGCAGTGCTCACGGGCGGGAGGCAGATACGCAGTATTTT. It translates to CSAHGREADTQYF. The chain combines TRBV20-1 with TRBJ2-3, with TRBD2 identical over 8 bases. Germline CDR1 reads DFQATT; CDR2 reads SNEGSKA (reference sequence). J gave up 4 bases and V 5 bases, and 5 bases lay outside the gene matches. CDR3 length: 13 residues.

Worth noting for this clonotype: One end of the junction fails to match germline, which may point to a read error. The V and J genes are TRBV10-3 and TRBJ1-2, with unresolved D. The V gene's germline CDR1 is ENHRY and CDR2 SYGVKD. The CDR3 contains 15 residues. The CDR3 nucleotides read TGTGCCATCATTGAGCCTACCGGGGAGAGCTATGGCTACACCTTC. Amino acids: CAIIEPTGESYGYTF.

This clonotype has ten or more counts. V and J are TRBV29-1 and TRBJ2-6; unclear D gene. V dropped 4 bases and J dropped 1 base, with 5 bases sitting between them. The CDR3 consists of 13 residues. Germline loops: CDR1 SQVTM, CDR2 ANQGSEA. In DNA, the CDR3 is TGCAGCGTTGTATGGTCTGGGGCCAACGTCCTGACTTTC. The encoded protein is CSVVWSGANVLTF.

The chain uses TRBV7-6 and TRBJ2-1; TRBD2 aligns across 15 bases. There are 20 residues in the CDR3. J lost 0 bases, V lost 2 bases, and 8 bases had no gene match. In germline, CDR1 is SGHVS, CDR2 FNYEAQ. The CDR3 DNA follows: TGTGCCAGCAGCTTACTTCTCGGGACTAGCGGGAGGAGCTCCTACAATGAGCAGTTCTTC. Protein product: CASSLLLGTSGRSSYNEQFF.

The DNA for the CDR3 is TGTGCCAGCAGTGAGCCAGTCAATCAGCCCCAGCATTTT. Residues: CASSEPVNQPQHF. The chain has TRBV2 and TRBJ1-5; no reliable D call. CDR1 is SNHLY, CDR2 FYNNEI, per germline. Trimming pared 3 bases from V and 3 bases from J, leaving 6 bases between. This CDR3 region has 13 residues. The variable domain in full, completed from reference TRBV2 and TRBJ1-5, reads EPEVTQTPSHQVTQMGQEVILRCVPISNHLYFYWYRQILGQKVEFLVSFYNNEISEKSEIFDDQFSVERPDGSNFTLKIRSTKLEDSAMYFCASSEPVNQPQHFGDGTRLSIL.

This clonotype was recorded at least ten times. V is TRBV5-1 and J is TRBJ2-2; weak D call: TRBD1 (6 bases). The CDR3 loop spans 16 amino acids. Germline CDR1 reads SGHRS; CDR2 reads YFSETQ. Trimming took 1 base from V and 0 from J, leaving 10 bases between them. The CDR3 region is CASSLQGQTNTGELFF. Here the CDR3 DNA reads TGCGCCAGCAGCTTGCAGGGACAAACGAACACCGGGGAGCTGTTTTTT.

Many counts were recorded for this clonotype. The chain combines TRBV20-1 with TRBJ2-7; possibly TRBD1 or TRBD2 for D (6 bases each). This CDR3 contains 13 residues. Per germline, CDR1 DFQATT and CDR2 SNEGSKA (reference sequence). The ends were cut back, 6 bases at V and 7 bases at J, with 19 bases in the middle. The DNA of the CDR3 is TGCAGTGCCCCTTTCCGGGGGCTTGAAGAGCAGTACTTC. It codes for CSAPFRGLEEQYF.

The table lists this clonotype with many counts. The chain combines TRBV5-1 with TRBJ2-2; D uncertain. Germline V gene sequence: CDR1 SGHRS, CDR2 YFSETQ. The V and J ends lost 0 bases and 0 bases respectively, with 3 bases between them. This CDR3 has 14 residues. CDR3 in amino acids: CASSLATNTGELFF. DNA for the CDR3: TGCGCCAGCAGCTTGGCAACGAACACCGGGGAGCTGTTTTTT.

The table lists this clonotype with many counts. This chain joins TRBV5-1 and TRBJ1-1; a possible D gene is TRBD1 (5 bases). CDR3 length equals 14 residues. Trimming pared 4 bases from V and 4 bases from J, leaving 14 bases between. Germline loops: CDR1 SGHRS, CDR2 YFSETQ. CDR3 sequence reads: CASSIRDQSTEAFF. The CDR3 DNA is TGCGCCAGCAGCATCCGGGACCAGAGCACTGAAGCTTTCTTT.

In its sample, this clonotype was seen many times. The chain carries TRBV5-1 and TRBJ1-1; 9 nucleotides match TRBD1. V lost 1 base, J lost 8 bases, and 6 bases stayed unmatched. From germline, CDR1 is SGHRS and CDR2 YFSETQ. The CDR3 has 14 amino acids. The CDR3 DNA reads as TGCGCCAGCAGCTTGATCGACAGGGGGGACGAAGCTTTCTTT. Translating gives CASSLIDRGDEAFF. Looking up the rest from reference TRBV5-1 and TRBJ1-1 gives the full variable domain: KAGVTQTPRYLIKTRGQQVTLSCSPISGHRSVSWYQQTPGQGLQFLFEYFSETQRNKGNFPGRFSGRQFSNSRSEMNVSTLELGDSALYLCASSLIDRGDEAFFGQGTRLTVV.

This clonotype was observed many times. The J gene is TRBJ2-7, the V gene TRBV9; 8 positions match TRBD2. Germline V gene data show CDR1 as SGDLS and CDR2 as YYNGEE. This CDR3 has 15 residues. V lost 4 bases, J lost 3 bases, and 9 bases stayed unmatched. CDR3 residues: CASSFRAGVLYEQYF. CDR3 nucleotide sequence: TGTGCCAGCAGCTTTAGAGCGGGAGTTCTCTACGAGCAGTACTTC.

This clonotype came up many times. The chain joins TRBV5-6 to TRBJ2-7; 11 bases fit TRBD2. This CDR3 region has 16 residues. The V gene's germline CDR1 is SGHDT and CDR2 YYEEEE. With V trimmed by 4 bases and J by 0 bases, 6 bases remained unmatched. DNA for the CDR3: TGTGCCAGCAGCCCCGGACTAGCGGGTACCTCCTACGAGCAGTACTTC. This codes for CASSPGLAGTSYEQYF.

This clonotype was observed many times. The genes are TRBV5-1 and TRBJ1-1; TRBD1 agrees at 9 bases. This CDR3 spans 12 amino acids. Losses at the gene ends were 5 bases for V and 8 bases for J; bases not matched to a gene: 4. CDR1 SGHRS and CDR2 YFSETQ come from the germline V gene. CDR3 sequence reads: CASSHTGGEAFF. The CDR3 region has the DNA TGCGCCAGCAGTCACACAGGGGGCGAAGCTTTCTTT.

This clonotype was observed a few times. The V call is TRBV11-1, the J call TRBJ1-1, with D hard to call. This CDR3 spans 13 amino acids. Trimming took off 4 bases at V and 1 base at J, with 7 bases between the two ends. CDR1 SGHAT and CDR2 FQDESV come from the germline V gene (reference sequence). CDR3 residues: CASSWTQNTEAFF. As DNA, the CDR3 is TGTGCCAGCAGCTGGACTCAGAACACTGAAGCTTTCTTT.

The chain couples TRBV9 to TRBJ2-3, with no clear D. The CDR3 runs 14 residues. The V and J ends lost 0 bases and 2 bases respectively, with 7 bases between them. Germline CDR1 and CDR2: SGDLS and YYNGEE. Written as DNA, the CDR3 is TGTGCCAGCAGCGTAGCCCCAAACACAGATACGCAGTATTTT. Protein: CASSVAPNTDTQYF. Together with reference TRBV9 and TRBJ2-3, the CDR3 gives the full variable domain: DSGVTQTPKHLITATGQRVTLRCSPRSGDLSVYWYQQSLDQGLQFLIQYYNGEERAKGNILERFSAQQFPDLHSELNLSSLELGDSALYFCASSVAPNTDTQYFGPGTRLTVL.

This clonotype showed up just a few times. The chain uses TRBV7-9 and TRBJ2-7; TRBD2 aligns across 10 bases. This CDR3 has 15 amino acids. The germline V gene encodes CDR1 SEHNR and CDR2 FQNEAQ (reference sequence). V lost 2 bases to trimming and J lost 3 bases; unmatched junction nucleotides: 4. This CDR3 is CASSLLASGGYEQYF. The CDR3 DNA sequence: TGTGCCAGCAGCTTATTGGCTAGCGGGGGCTACGAGCAGTACTTC.

This clonotype was seen ten or more times. The chain carries TRBV4-3 and TRBJ2-2; no reliable D call. The V gene's germline CDR1 is LGHNA and CDR2 YSLEER. There are 14 residues in the CDR3. The V end lost 0 bases, the J end lost 2 bases, and 4 bases lay between the germline ends. The CDR3 reads CASSQDQNTGELFF. Here the CDR3 DNA reads TGCGCCAGCAGCCAAGATCAAAACACCGGGGAGCTGTTTTTT.

The chain employs TRBV20-1 and TRBJ2-1; D possibly corresponds to TRBD2 (7 bases). CDR3 length: 15 residues. CDR1 DFQATT and CDR2 SNEGSKA come from the germline V gene (reference sequence). V lost 5 bases and J 1 base, leaving 15 bases between the germline ends. Written as DNA, the CDR3 is TGCAGTGCTCCCAGGGGCGGGAGATCCTACAATGAGCAGTTCTTC. Translating it yields CSAPRGGRSYNEQFF.

The V and J genes are TRBV5-2 and TRBJ2-2; whether TRBD1, the table's D call, matches the DNA was not checked. TRBV5-2 is a pseudogene segment. The CDR3 extends over 14 amino acids. The DNA for the CDR3 is TGTGCCAGCACACTCTCCCCGGGGACCGGGGAGCTGTTTTTT. As protein: CASTLSPGTGELFF.

The table lists this clonotype with many counts. The chain is built from TRBV7-2 and TRBJ2-3, with D possibly being TRBD2 (6 bases). This CDR3 region has 14 residues. Trimming shortened V by 1 base and J by 8 bases, and 13 bases separated the two germline ends. The germline V gene encodes CDR1 SGHTA and CDR2 FQGNSA. The CDR3 reads CASSLGPQGGTQYF. CDR3 DNA: TGTGCCAGCAGCTTAGGGCCCCAGGGAGGTACGCAGTATTTT.

The table lists this clonotype with many counts. The chain joins TRBV12-3 or TRBV12-4 to TRBJ2-3; D not resolved. The germline V and J ends were trimmed by 5 bases and 1 base, with 13 bases remaining between them. This CDR3 comprises 15 residues. CDR3 bases: TGTGCCAGCAGTCTGCCCGCCCCCCGCACAGATACGCAGTATTTT. It is translated as CASSLPAPRTDTQYF.

The gene calls are TRBV28 and TRBJ2-3; TRBD1 is a possible D gene (7 bases). The CDR3 extends over 14 amino acids. Germline CDR1 MDHEN, CDR2 SYDVKM. V was trimmed by 3 bases and J by 3 bases, leaving 10 bases between them. Here the CDR3 DNA reads TGTGCCAGCAGTTTCCAGGGGGGAACAGATACGCAGTATTTT. Protein: CASSFQGGTDTQYF.

This clonotype appeared many times. The CDR3 DNA reads as TGTGCCAGCAGTTTAGCGGGGGGCAGCACAGATACGCAGTATTTT. Translated: CASSLAGGSTDTQYF. V gene TRBV27 combines with J gene TRBJ2-3; 8 bases align to TRBD2. CDR3 length: 15 amino acids. In germline, CDR1 is MNHEY, CDR2 SMNVEV (reference sequence). Trimming took 2 bases from V and 0 from J; bases not matched to a gene: 1.

This clonotype has at least ten counts. The CDR3 coding sequence is TGCGCCAGCAGCACATACAGGGGCAGCTACAATGAGCAGTTCTTC. Translation gives CASSTYRGSYNEQFF. The rearrangement links TRBV5-1 to TRBJ2-1, with 7 nucleotides matching TRBD1. The CDR3 totals 15 residues. The trim removed 4 bases at V and 3 bases at J, leaving 7 bases unmatched. Germline CDR1 and CDR2: SGHRS and YFSETQ. The full variable domain, with the rest looked up from reference TRBV5-1 and TRBJ2-1, is KAGVTQTPRYLIKTRGQQVTLSCSPISGHRSVSWYQQTPGQGLQFLFEYFSETQRNKGNFPGRFSGRQFSNSRSEMNVSTLELGDSALYLCASSTYRGSYNEQFFGPGTRLTVL.

This clonotype was picked up many times. The rearrangement uses TRBV20-1 and TRBJ2-1, with 14 positions matching TRBD2. V shed 3 bases, J shed 6 bases, and the junction held 7 bases outside the gene matches. The CDR3 sequence is 16 residues long. CDR1 and CDR2 from the germline V gene are DFQATT and SNEGSKA (reference sequence). CDR3 nucleotides: TGCAGTGCTAGCCGACTAGCGGGAGGGTTTACCAATGAGCAGTTCTTC. Amino acid sequence: CSASRLAGGFTNEQFF.

This clonotype was seen at least ten times. This chain joins TRBV7-9 and TRBJ1-1; D might be TRBD1 (5 bases). The germline gives CDR1 SEHNR, CDR2 FQNEAQ (reference sequence). With 4 bases removed from V and 1 base from J, the gap between germline ends came to 10 bases. The CDR3 loop spans 14 amino acids. This chain's CDR3 is CASSYGTGNTEAFF. DNA of the CDR3: TGTGCCAGCAGCTACGGGACGGGGAACACTGAAGCTTTCTTT.